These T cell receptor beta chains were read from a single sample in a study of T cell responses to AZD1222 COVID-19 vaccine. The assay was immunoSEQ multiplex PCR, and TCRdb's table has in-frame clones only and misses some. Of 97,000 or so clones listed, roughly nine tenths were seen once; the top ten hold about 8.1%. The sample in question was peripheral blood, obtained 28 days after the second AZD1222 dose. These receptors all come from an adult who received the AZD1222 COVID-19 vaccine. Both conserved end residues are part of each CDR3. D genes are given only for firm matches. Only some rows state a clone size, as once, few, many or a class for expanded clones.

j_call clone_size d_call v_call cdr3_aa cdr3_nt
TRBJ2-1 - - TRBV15 CATSRDYGDEQFF TGTGCCACCAGCAGAGATTACGGCGATGAGCAGTTCTTC
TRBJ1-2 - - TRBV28 CANLLKGHDTNYGYTF TGTGCCAACCTCCTCAAGGGGCACGACACGAACTATGGCTACACCTTC
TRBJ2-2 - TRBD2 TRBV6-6 CASSQGLAGSVTGELFF TGTGCCAGCAGTCAGGGACTAGCGGGATCCGTCACCGGGGAGCTGTTTTTT
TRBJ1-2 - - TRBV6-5 CASSYSWTENYGYTF TGTGCCAGCAGTTACTCCTGGACAGAAAACTATGGCTACACCTTC
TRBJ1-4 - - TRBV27 CASSTYEANNEKLFF TGTGCCAGCAGTACCTACGAGGCGAATAATGAAAAACTGTTTTTT
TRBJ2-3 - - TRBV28 CASSQDRLSTDTQYF TGTGCCAGCAGCCAGGACAGACTAAGCACAGATACGCAGTATTTT
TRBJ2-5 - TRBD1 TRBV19 CASSPQGAETQYF TGTGCCAGTAGTCCACAGGGGGCAGAGACCCAGTACTTC
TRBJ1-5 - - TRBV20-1 CSASKESGRWSNQPQHF TGCAGTGCTAGTAAAGAGAGCGGACGGTGGAGCAATCAGCCCCAGCATTTT
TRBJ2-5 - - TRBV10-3 CAISDVNRGLKTQYF TGTGCCATCAGTGACGTTAATAGGGGTCTAAAGACCCAGTACTTC
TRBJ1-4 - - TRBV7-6 CASSLGPNEKLFF TGTGCCAGCAGCTTAGGGCCTAATGAAAAACTGTTTTTT
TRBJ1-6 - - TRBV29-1 CSVEDIPGKPLHF TGCAGCGTTGAAGATATCCCAGGGAAACCCCTCCACTTT
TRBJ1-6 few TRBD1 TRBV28 CASSTTGGARSPLHF TGTGCCAGCAGTACGACAGGGGGCGCCCGATCACCCCTCCACTTT
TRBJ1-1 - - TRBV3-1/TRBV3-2 CASSLNTGWPFF TGTGCCAGCAGCCTTAATACAGGGTGGCCTTTCTTT
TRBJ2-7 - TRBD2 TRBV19 CASSITGLAGTYYEQYF TGTGCCAGTAGTATAACAGGGCTAGCGGGAACCTACTACGAGCAGTACTTC
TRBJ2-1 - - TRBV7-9 CASPSGNEQFF TGTGCCAGCCCCTCTGGCAATGAGCAGTTCTTC
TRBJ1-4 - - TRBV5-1 CASSLGVGNEKLFF TGCGCCAGCAGCTTGGGAGTTGGAAATGAAAAACTGTTTTTT
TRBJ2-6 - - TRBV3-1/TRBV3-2 CASSPSPGRAGANVLTF TGTGCCAGCAGCCCCTCCCCAGGCAGGGCTGGGGCCAACGTCCTGACTTTC
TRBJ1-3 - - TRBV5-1 CASSLGGNSAGNTIYF TGCGCCAGCAGCTTGGGGGGGAACAGTGCTGGAAACACCATATATTTT
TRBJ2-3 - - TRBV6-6 CASMRDGVDTQYF TGTGCCAGCATGAGGGATGGGGTAGATACGCAGTATTTT
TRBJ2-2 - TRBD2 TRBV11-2 CASSLASWEGTGELFF TGTGCCAGCAGCTTAGCTTCCTGGGAGGGCACCGGGGAGCTGTTTTTT
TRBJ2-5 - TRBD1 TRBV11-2 CASSFQPGQRTETQYF TGTGCCAGCAGCTTCCAACCGGGACAGAGAACAGAGACCCAGTACTTC
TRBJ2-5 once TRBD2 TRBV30 CAWRAGGSALETQYF TGTGCCTGGAGGGCCGGGGGGAGCGCGTTAGAGACCCAGTACTTC
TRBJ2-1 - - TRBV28 CASSLIYGGSYNEQFF TGTGCCAGCAGTTTAATCTACGGCGGCTCCTACAATGAGCAGTTCTTC
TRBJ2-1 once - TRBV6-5 CASSWTWDRDDEQFF TGTGCCAGCAGCTGGACATGGGATAGGGACGATGAGCAGTTCTTC
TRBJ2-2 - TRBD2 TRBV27 CASSLFQTSGRKPGELFF TGTGCCAGCAGTTTATTTCAAACTAGCGGGAGAAAGCCCGGGGAGCTGTTTTTT
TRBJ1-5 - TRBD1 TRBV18 CASSPRDSSYQPQHF TGTGCCAGCTCACCCCGGGACAGTTCATATCAGCCCCAGCATTTT
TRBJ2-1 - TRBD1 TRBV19 CASKAGTGAYNEQFF TGTGCCAGTAAAGCCGGGACAGGGGCCTACAATGAGCAGTTCTTC
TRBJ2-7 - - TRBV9 CASSVGLLAGNKVEQYF TGTGCCAGCAGCGTAGGCCTTCTAGCAGGCAATAAGGTGGAGCAGTACTTC
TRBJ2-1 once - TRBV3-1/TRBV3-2 CASSQIASSYNEQFF TGTGCCAGCAGCCAAATAGCGAGCTCCTACAATGAGCAGTTCTTC
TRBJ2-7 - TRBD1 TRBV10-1 CASSFTGTGGSEQYF TGCGCCAGCAGCTTTACCGGGACAGGGGGCTCCGAGCAGTACTTC
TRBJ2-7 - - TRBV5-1 CASSLLDGSSYEQYF TGCGCCAGCAGCTTGTTGGACGGTAGCTCCTACGAGCAGTACTTC
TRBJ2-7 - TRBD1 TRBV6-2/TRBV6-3 CASSFSGQGPLSYEQYF TGTGCCAGCAGTTTTTCGGGACAGGGTCCCCTCTCCTACGAGCAGTACTTC
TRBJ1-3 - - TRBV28 CASFTGAGNTIYF TGTGCCAGCTTCACAGGCGCAGGAAACACCATATATTTT
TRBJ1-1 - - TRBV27 CASSSTQNMNTEAFF TGTGCCAGCAGTTCCACACAGAACATGAACACTGAAGCTTTCTTT
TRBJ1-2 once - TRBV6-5 CASTPQGNYGYTF TGTGCCAGCACTCCTCAGGGAAACTATGGCTACACCTTC
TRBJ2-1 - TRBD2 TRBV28 CASSIQGAGVRNEQFF TGTGCCAGCAGTATCCAAGGGGCGGGAGTAAGGAATGAGCAGTTCTTC
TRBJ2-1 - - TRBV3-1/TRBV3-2 CASSQLMTGEVEQFF TGTGCCAGCAGCCAGTTGATGACGGGAGAGGTTGAGCAGTTCTTC
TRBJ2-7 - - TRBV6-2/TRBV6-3 CASSYFRTSGRYEQYF TGTGCCAGCAGTTACTTCCGGACGAGCGGAAGATACGAGCAGTACTTC
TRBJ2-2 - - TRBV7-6 CASSTSGSFGGELFF TGTGCCAGCAGCACCTCCGGGTCCTTCGGCGGGGAGCTGTTTTTT
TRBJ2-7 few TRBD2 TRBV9 CASSVDISGRINEQYF TGTGCCAGCAGCGTAGATATAAGCGGGAGGATCAACGAGCAGTACTTC
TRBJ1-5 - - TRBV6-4 CASSVGTNQPQHF TGTGCCAGCAGTGTCGGGACCAATCAGCCCCAGCATTTT
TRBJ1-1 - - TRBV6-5 CASKEHTEAFF TGTGCCAGCAAGGAGCACACTGAAGCTTTCTTT
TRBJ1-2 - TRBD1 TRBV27 CASSSLGTGKNGYTF TGTGCCAGCAGCTCTCTTGGGACAGGGAAGAATGGCTACACCTTC
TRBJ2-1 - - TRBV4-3 CASSQGPGGGSYNEQFF TGCGCCAGCAGCCAAGGTCCCGGAGGGGGGTCCTACAATGAGCAGTTCTTC
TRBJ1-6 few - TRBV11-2 CASSSRVGISPLHF TGTGCCAGCAGCTCCAGGGTGGGGATTTCACCCCTCCACTTT
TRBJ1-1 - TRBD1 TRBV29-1 CSATGGLGLNTEAFF TGCAGCGCGACAGGGGGCCTTGGATTGAACACTGAAGCTTTCTTT
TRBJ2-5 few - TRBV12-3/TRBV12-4 CASSLRGQETQYF TGTGCCAGCAGCCTTCGGGGGCAAGAGACCCAGTACTTC
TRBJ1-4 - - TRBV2 CASSARSVVNEKLFF TGTGCCAGCAGTGCCCGGTCAGTAGTAAATGAAAAACTGTTTTTT
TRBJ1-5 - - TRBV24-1 CATSDSTGYWDQPQHF TGTGCCACCAGTGATAGTACAGGGTACTGGGATCAGCCCCAGCATTTT
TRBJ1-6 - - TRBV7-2 CASSSLRGNSPLHF TGTGCCAGCAGCTCCTTGCGGGGAAATTCACCCCTCCACTTT
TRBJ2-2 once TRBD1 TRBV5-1 CASSFGTGGLVGELFF TGCGCCAGCAGCTTTGGGACAGGGGGCCTCGTCGGGGAGCTGTTTTTT
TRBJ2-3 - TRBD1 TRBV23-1 CASSPRTGLRVDTQYF TGCGCCAGCTCACCTCGGACAGGCCTCCGAGTAGATACGCAGTATTTT
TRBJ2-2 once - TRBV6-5 CASHFQTGNTGELFF TGTGCCAGCCATTTTCAGACAGGGAACACCGGGGAGCTGTTTTTT
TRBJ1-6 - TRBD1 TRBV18 CASSPDRDNSPLHF TGTGCCAGCTCACCTGACAGGGATAATTCACCCCTCCACTTT
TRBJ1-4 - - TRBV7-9 CASSRVSTNEKLFF TGTGCCAGCAGCCGGGTCTCAACTAATGAAAAACTGTTTTTT
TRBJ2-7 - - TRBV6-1 CASSEVLVNYEQYF TGTGCCAGCAGTGAAGTCTTGGTGAACTACGAGCAGTACTTC
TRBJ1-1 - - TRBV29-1 CSVGFRSTTNTEAFF TGCAGCGTTGGGTTTCGATCGACGACGAACACTGAAGCTTTCTTT
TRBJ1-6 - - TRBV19 CASRPTQDSPLHF TGTGCCAGTAGGCCCACACAGGATTCACCCCTCCACTTT